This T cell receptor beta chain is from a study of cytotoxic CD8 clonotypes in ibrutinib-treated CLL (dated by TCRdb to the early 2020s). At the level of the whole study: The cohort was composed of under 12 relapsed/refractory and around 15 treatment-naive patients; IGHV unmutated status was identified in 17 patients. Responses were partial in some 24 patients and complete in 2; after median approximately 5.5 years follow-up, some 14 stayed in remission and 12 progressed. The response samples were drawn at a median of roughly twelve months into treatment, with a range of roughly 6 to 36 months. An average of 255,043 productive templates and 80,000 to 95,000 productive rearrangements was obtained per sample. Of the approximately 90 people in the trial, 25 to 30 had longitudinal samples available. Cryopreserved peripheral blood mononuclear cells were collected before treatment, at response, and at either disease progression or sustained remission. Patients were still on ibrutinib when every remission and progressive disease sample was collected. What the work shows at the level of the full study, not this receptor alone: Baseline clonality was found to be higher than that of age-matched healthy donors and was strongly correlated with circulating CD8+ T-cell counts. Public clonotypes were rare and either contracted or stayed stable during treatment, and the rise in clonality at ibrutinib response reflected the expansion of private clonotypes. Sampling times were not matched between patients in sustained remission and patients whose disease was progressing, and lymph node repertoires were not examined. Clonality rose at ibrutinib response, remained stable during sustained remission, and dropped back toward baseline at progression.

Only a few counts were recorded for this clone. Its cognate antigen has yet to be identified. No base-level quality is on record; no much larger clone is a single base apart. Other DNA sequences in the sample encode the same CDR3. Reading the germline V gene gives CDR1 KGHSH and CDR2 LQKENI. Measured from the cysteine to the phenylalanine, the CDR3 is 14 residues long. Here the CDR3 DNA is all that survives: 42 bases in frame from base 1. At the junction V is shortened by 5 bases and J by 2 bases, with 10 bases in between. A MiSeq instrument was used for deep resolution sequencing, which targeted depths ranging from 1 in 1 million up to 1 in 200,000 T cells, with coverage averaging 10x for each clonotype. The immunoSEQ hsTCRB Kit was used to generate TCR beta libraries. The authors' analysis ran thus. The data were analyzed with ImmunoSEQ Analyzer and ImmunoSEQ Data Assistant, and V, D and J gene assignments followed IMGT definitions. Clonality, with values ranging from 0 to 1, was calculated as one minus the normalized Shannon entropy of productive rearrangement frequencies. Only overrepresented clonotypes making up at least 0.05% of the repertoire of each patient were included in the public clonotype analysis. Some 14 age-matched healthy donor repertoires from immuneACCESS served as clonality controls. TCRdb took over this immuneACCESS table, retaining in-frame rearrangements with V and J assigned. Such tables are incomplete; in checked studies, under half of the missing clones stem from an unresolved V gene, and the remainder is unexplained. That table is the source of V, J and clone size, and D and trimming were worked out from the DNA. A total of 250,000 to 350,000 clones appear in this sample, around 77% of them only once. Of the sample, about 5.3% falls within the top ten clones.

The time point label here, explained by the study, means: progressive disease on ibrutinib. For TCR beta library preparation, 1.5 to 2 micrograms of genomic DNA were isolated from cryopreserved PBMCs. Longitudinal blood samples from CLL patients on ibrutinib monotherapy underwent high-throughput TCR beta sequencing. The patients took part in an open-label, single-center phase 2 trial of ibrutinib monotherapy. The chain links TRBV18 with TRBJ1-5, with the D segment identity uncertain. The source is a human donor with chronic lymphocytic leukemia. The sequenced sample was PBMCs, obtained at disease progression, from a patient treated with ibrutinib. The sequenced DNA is TGTGCCAGCTCAGCAGCGGGCGGCAATCAGCCCCAGCATTTT. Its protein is CASSAAGGNQPQHF.